These 21 T cell receptor beta chains were all obtained from the same sample, sequenced in a study of prognosis after radiotherapy for stage I lung cancer. Two-round multiplex PCR on genomic DNA was the method by which TCR beta CDR3 was amplified. With primers specific to each TRBV and TRBJ gene, the first-round PCR was performed. TCRdb re-derived calls from the multiplex PCR reads in MiXCR, one entry per CDR3 protein. The table shows around 31,000 distinct CDR3 sequences, with about 34% occurring only once. The sequencing here drew on PBMCs, taken before or after stereotactic body radiation therapy (not recorded which). Source of these receptors: a donor over 45 with non-small cell lung cancer.

There are many counts of this clonotype. The chain couples TRBV27 to TRBJ1-5; 10 bases map to TRBD1. Germline V lookup: CDR1 MNHEY, CDR2 SMNVEV (reference sequence). This CDR3 contains 17 residues. The V and J ends lost 7 bases and 2 bases, in that order; junction bases with no gene match: 11. The CDR3 sequence is CASILTRDRGGNQPQHF. The CDR3 DNA is TGTGCCAGCATTCTAACCCGGGACAGGGGAGGCAATCAGCCCCAGCATTTT.

A remark on this clonotype: A much larger clone differs by one base, so this may be a read error. The chain has TRBV7-3 and TRBJ2-1; 13 bases agree with TRBD2. After removal of 1 base from V and 7 bases from J, the junction contained 1 base not matched to a gene. This CDR3 contains 15 residues. CDR1 SGHTA and CDR2 FQGTGA come from the germline V gene. The CDR3 region is CASSLILAGGNEQFF. The CDR3 DNA reads TGTGCCAGCAGCTTAATACTAGCGGGAGGGAATGAGCAGTTCTTC.

V is TRBV20-1 and J is TRBJ2-7; 9 positions agree with TRBD1. There are 16 residues in the CDR3. J gave up 1 base and V 0 bases, and 7 bases lay outside the gene matches. Germline V gene lookup returns CDR1 DFQATT and CDR2 SNEGSKA (reference sequence). CDR3 bases: TGCAGTGCTAGAGATCTTCGACAGGGGGAGTCCTACGAGCAGTACTTC. Residues: CSARDLRQGESYEQYF.

This clonotype was observed a handful of times. The chain combines TRBV5-1 with TRBJ2-5, with no clear D. The CDR3 contains 12 residues. Per germline, CDR1 SGHRS and CDR2 YFSETQ. Trimming pared 0 bases from V and 4 bases from J, leaving 4 bases between. CDR3 residues: CASSLARETQYF. CDR3 sequence (DNA): TGCGCCAGCAGCTTGGCCCGAGAGACCCAGTACTTC.

This clonotype was detected ten times or more. The chain combines TRBV2 with TRBJ2-7; D gene unclear. The CDR3 is made up of 13 amino acids. Germline CDR1 SNHLY, CDR2 FYNNEI. V was cut by 1 base and J by 1 base, with 5 bases left in between. The CDR3: CASSEVVSYEQYF. In DNA form, the CDR3 reads TGTGCCAGCAGTGAAGTGGTTTCCTACGAGCAGTACTTC.

The sample holds one count of this clonotype. CDR3 loop: CASSYRSNSYEQYF. The CDR3 DNA reads as TGTGCCAGCAGTTACCGCTCAAACTCCTACGAGCAGTACTTC. The chain recombines TRBV6-2 or TRBV6-3 with TRBJ2-7; D call uncertain. The germline gives CDR1 MNHEY, CDR2 SVGEGT. The CDR3 runs to 14 residues. Trimming took off 2 bases at V and 0 bases at J, with 8 bases between the two ends.

The chain uses TRBV20-1 and TRBJ2-7, with a tentative D call TRBD1 (6 bases). Germline values: CDR1 DFQATT, CDR2 SNEGSKA (reference sequence). CDR3 length: 13 amino acids. The V and J ends lost 6 bases and 4 bases respectively, with 16 bases between them. CDR3 sequence (DNA): TGCAGTGCCGAACAGGGAAGGGAATACGAGCAGTACTTC. It encodes CSAEQGREYEQYF.

As regards this clonotype: A far bigger clonotype differs at one base, so this is likely a read error. This sequence joins TRBV6-2 or TRBV6-3 and TRBJ2-7; 7 bases line up with TRBD2. The CDR3 sequence is 15 residues long. The germline V gene has CDR1 MNHEY and CDR2 SVGEGT. CDR3 DNA: TGTGCCAGCAGTGGGGGAGGGGCTATCTCCTACGGGCAGTACTTC. Its translation: CASSGGGAISYGQYF.

The chain combines TRBV20-1 with TRBJ2-7; tentative D call: TRBD2 (5 bases). The CDR3 sequence is 13 residues long. The germline V gene has CDR1 DFQATT and CDR2 SNEGSKA (reference sequence). V was pared by 2 bases and J by 5 bases, with 13 bases between. CDR3 DNA sequence: TGCAGTGCTAGACTAGCTGTTCACAACGAGCAGTACTTC. It is translated as CSARLAVHNEQYF.

Comments on this clonotype: Germline and junction disagree at one end, which may indicate a read error. The rearrangement joins TRBV30 to TRBJ2-3; D possibly matches TRBD1 or TRBD2 (5 bases each). The germline CDR1 and CDR2 sequences are GTSNPN and SVGIG (reference sequence). The CDR3 loop spans 14 amino acids. CDR3 coding DNA: TGTGCTTGGAGTGCGGTGGGGACCTCAGATACGCAGTATTTT. Its protein is CAWSAVGTSDTQYF.

This clonotype was found a few times. The chain recombines TRBV12-3 or TRBV12-4 with TRBJ2-1; possible D gene TRBD1, 5 bases. Trimming pared 6 bases from V and 6 bases from J, leaving 21 bases between. CDR3 size: 16 residues. CDR3 in amino acids: CASSLEQVTRINEQFF. The CDR3 DNA is TGTGCCAGCAGCTTGGAACAGGTCACCCGGATCAATGAGCAGTTCTTC.

This clonotype was detected ten times or more. The J gene is TRBJ1-2, the V gene TRBV20-1, with TRBD1 as a possible D gene (5 bases). CDR3 size: 12 residues. V was pared by 4 bases and J by 4 bases, with 10 bases between. CDR1 is DFQATT, CDR2 SNEGSKA, per germline (reference sequence). The CDR3 loop reads CSATQGPYGYTF. CDR3 sequence (DNA): TGCAGTGCTACCCAGGGACCCTATGGCTACACCTTC.

A word on this clonotype: A read error may account for a junction end that differs from germline. This chain connects TRBV20-1 to TRBJ1-1; the D gene is possibly TRBD1 (5 bases). The germline V gene encodes CDR1 DFQATT and CDR2 SNEGSKA (reference sequence). The CDR3 totals 16 residues. CDR3: CSARDRVRAGRTESFF. CDR3 in DNA: TGCAGTGCTAGAGATAGGGTGAGGGCAGGGAGGACTGAATCTTTCTTT.

Comment on this clonotype: At one end the junction does not follow the germline gene, possibly because of a read error. The chain combines TRBV28 with TRBJ1-3; TRBD1 agrees at 7 bases. This CDR3 spans 15 amino acids. CDR1 MDHEN and CDR2 SYDVKM come from the germline V gene. This CDR3 reads CASSPGQSTGNTIYF. The CDR3 coding sequence is TGTGCCAGCAGCCCGGGACAGAGCACTGGAAACACTATATATTTT. The full variable domain, rest sourced from reference TRBV28 and TRBJ1-3, is DVKVTQSSRYLVKRTGEKVFLECVQDMDHENMFWYRQDPGLGLRLIYFSYDVKMKEKGDIPEGYSVSREKKERFSLILESASTNQTSMYLCASSPGQSTGNTIYFGEGSWLTVV.

This clonotype showed up many times. A single base separates this from a much larger clone, so it may be a read error. The conserved phenylalanine or tryptophan normally closing the CDR3 is absent here, so this likely arose from a read error. The J gene is TRBJ2-3, the V gene TRBV5-1, with D possibly being TRBD1 (5 bases). The CDR3 is made up of 13 amino acids. Trimming removed 0 bases at V and 8 bases at J, with 10 bases between. Germline V gene data show CDR1 as SGHRS and CDR2 as YFSETQ. The CDR3 protein is CASSLAGSGTQYL. The CDR3 region has the DNA TGCGCCAGCAGCTTGGCAGGGTCAGGTACGCAGTATCTT.

The table lists this clonotype with many counts. V and J are TRBV20-1 and TRBJ1-1; D not resolved. V was shortened by 7 bases and J by 5 bases, with 17 bases between the two germline ends. There are 13 residues in the CDR3. The germline gives CDR1 DFQATT, CDR2 SNEGSKA (reference sequence). The CDR3, as DNA: TGCAGTGGGAGAATGGACGATCAGACTGAAGCTTTCTTT. This sequence encodes CSGRMDDQTEAFF.

This clonotype was picked up many times. V gene TRBV7-8 combines with J gene TRBJ2-3; 10 bases are shared with TRBD1. The trim removed 5 bases at V and 6 bases at J, leaving 11 bases unmatched. Looked up from germline, CDR1 is SGHVS and CDR2 is FQNEAQ. This CDR3 contains 16 residues. CDR3 sequence reads: CASSKDRGSTKDTQYF. The DNA of the CDR3 is TGTGCCAGCAGCAAGGACAGGGGGAGTACTAAGGATACGCAGTATTTT.

This clonotype has just one count. The chain couples TRBV7-8 to TRBJ2-7, with D tentatively TRBD2 (6 bases). The germline gives CDR1 SGHVS, CDR2 FQNEAQ. CDR3 size: 15 residues. Trimming stripped 4 bases from V and 9 bases from J, with 22 bases between. CDR3 loop: CASSSRRLDGRGQYF. The CDR3 DNA is TGTGCCAGCAGCTCCCGCCGACTAGACGGGAGAGGGCAGTACTTC. Full variable domain (remainder filled in from reference TRBV7-8 and TRBJ2-7): GAGVSQSPRYKVAKRGQDVALRCDPISGHVSLFWYQQALGQGPEFLTYFQNEAQLDKSGLPSDRFFAERPEGSVSTLKIQRTQQEDSAVYLCASSSRRLDGRGQYFGPGTRLTVT.

This clonotype was recorded at least ten times. J is TRBJ1-2 and V is TRBV9, with D maybe TRBD1 (5 bases). V lost 4 bases and J 6 bases, leaving 16 bases between the germline ends. Germline V lookup: CDR1 SGDLS, CDR2 YYNGEE. CDR3 length: 14 amino acids. CDR3 in DNA: TGTGCCAGCAGCATACTGGGGGGGGTAGATGGCTACACCTTC. Residues: CASSILGGVDGYTF.

As to this clonotype: This sequence may be a read error, since a much larger clone differs from it by one base. V usage is TRBV12-3 or TRBV12-4 and J usage is TRBJ2-1; 9 positions agree with TRBD2. CDR3 size: 18 residues. Trimming cost V 7 bases and J 5 bases; bases outside gene matches: 18. CDR3 DNA: TGTGCCAGCACCCCGTATTATTTCAGGACTAGCGTAAACAATGAGCAGTTCTTC. Encoded protein: CASTPYYFRTSVNNEQFF.

There are many counts of this clonotype. The chain has TRBV29-1 and TRBJ2-7; TRBD1 agrees at 7 bases. Looked up from germline, CDR1 is SQVTM and CDR2 is ANQGSEA. V lost 7 bases to trimming and J lost 2 bases; unmatched junction nucleotides: 2. CDR3 length: 11 residues. The CDR3 sequence: CSAGQTYEQYF. The CDR3 nucleotides are TGCAGCGCGGGACAGACCTACGAGCAGTACTTC.